This T cell receptor (beta chain) was sequenced during a study of shared clonotypes between healthy human individuals. The CDR3 contains 11 residues. The V gene's germline CDR1 is MDHEN and CDR2 SYDVKM. This clone was seen ten or more times. A CD45RA+ naive subset and a CD45RA-negative memory subset were split from CD4+ cells. Using immunoSEQ multiplex PCR, the repertoire was profiled, and TCRdb retains in-frame clones only, with some absent. The profile shows approximately 350,000 clones, less than 85% of them singletons. The chain couples TRBV28 to TRBJ1-1; D gene unclear. Sequencing used memory CD4+ T cells sorted from blood. Subset here: CD45RA-negative fraction. The receptor was derived from a man aged 25-40 years in good health. The CDR3 reads CVTEGNTEAFF. Here the CDR3 DNA reads TGTGTGACGGAAGGGAACACTGAAGCTTTCTTT.